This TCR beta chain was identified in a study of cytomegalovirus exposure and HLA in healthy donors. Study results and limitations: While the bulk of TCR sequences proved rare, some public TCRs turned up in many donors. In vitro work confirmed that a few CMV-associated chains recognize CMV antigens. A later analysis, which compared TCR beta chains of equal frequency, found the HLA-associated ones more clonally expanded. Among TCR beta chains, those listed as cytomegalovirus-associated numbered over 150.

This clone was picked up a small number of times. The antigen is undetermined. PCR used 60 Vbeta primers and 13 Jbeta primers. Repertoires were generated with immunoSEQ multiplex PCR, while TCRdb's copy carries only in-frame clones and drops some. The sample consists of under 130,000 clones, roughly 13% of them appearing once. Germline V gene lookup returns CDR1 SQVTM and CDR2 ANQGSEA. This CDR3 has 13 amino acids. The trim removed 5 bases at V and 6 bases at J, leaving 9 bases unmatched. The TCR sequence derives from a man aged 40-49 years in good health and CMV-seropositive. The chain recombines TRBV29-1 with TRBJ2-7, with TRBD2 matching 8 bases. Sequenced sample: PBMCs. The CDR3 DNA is TGCAGCGTTCGGGGGGGCAGCGTTGGCGAGCAGTACTTC. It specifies CSVRGGSVGEQYF.